Below are 29 T cell receptor beta chains sequenced from a single sample in a study of CD8 T cells in ankylosing spondylitis. One entry per CDR3 protein results from TCRdb running MiXCR on the 5' RACE reads. Here the sample spans roughly 150,000 distinct CDR3 sequences, about a third being singletons. Sequencing used synovial fluid, either unsorted or a sorted T cell fraction (not recorded which). These TCRs come from a male donor with ankylosing spondylitis.

The chain employs TRBV12-3 or TRBV12-4 and TRBJ2-1; TRBD2 agrees at 8 bases. V trimming: 6 bases; J trimming: 0 bases; junction bases outside the gene matches: 4. There are 15 residues in the CDR3. The CDR3 DNA reads TGTGCCAGCAGCCGGAGCGGGGGCTCCTACAATGAGCAGTTCTTC. This translates into CASSRSGGSYNEQFF.

This clonotype was detected many times. The gene calls are TRBV14 and TRBJ2-7; 11 nucleotides agree with TRBD2. Trimming removed 4 bases from V and 1 base from J; junction bases left unmatched: 9. CDR3 length equals 17 residues. Germline V gene lookup returns CDR1 SGHDN and CDR2 FVKESK. The CDR3 loop is CASSRGLAGPSSYEQYF. The CDR3 DNA is TGTGCCAGCAGCCGCGGACTAGCGGGCCCCTCATCCTACGAGCAGTACTTC. The variable domain in full, with the rest retrieved from reference TRBV14 and TRBJ2-7, is EAGVTQFPSHSVIEKGQTVTLRCDPISGHDNLYWYRRVMGKEIKFLLHFVKESKQDESGMPNNRFLAERTGGTYSTLKVQPAELEDSGVYFCASSRGLAGPSSYEQYFGPGTRLTVT.

The chain is built from TRBV7-9 and TRBJ1-6; D is unresolved. From germline, CDR1 is SEHNR and CDR2 FQNEAQ (reference sequence). V was trimmed by 1 base and J by 7 bases, leaving 8 bases between them. The CDR3 is 14 amino acids. The CDR3 bases are TGTGCCAGCAGCTTAGGGAATACGAATTCACCCCTCCACTTT. It translates to CASSLGNTNSPLHF.

This chain uses TRBV7-9 with TRBJ1-4; no reliable D call. From germline, CDR1 is SEHNR and CDR2 FQNEAQ (reference sequence). Trimming took 4 bases from V and 0 from J, leaving 12 bases between them. The CDR3 spans 16 residues. The DNA for the CDR3 is TGTGCCAGCAGCTCTGGGGTGGCTCCAACTAATGAAAAACTGTTTTTT. Amino acid sequence: CASSSGVAPTNEKLFF.

This clonotype turned up a few times. The J gene is TRBJ2-1, the V gene TRBV2, with TRBD2 matching over 14 bases. Germline lookup yields CDR1 SNHLY and CDR2 FYNNEI. V gave up 11 bases and J gave up 7 bases; unmatched junction bases: 22. The CDR3 extends over 19 amino acids. In DNA, the CDR3 is TGTGCCCGCTGTACCGGGACTAGCGGGAGAGGGTCATTGGTGAATGAGCAGTTCTTC. Protein product: CARCTGTSGRGSLVNEQFF. The full variable domain, rest sourced from reference TRBV2 and TRBJ2-1, is EPEVTQTPSHQVTQMGQEVILRCVPISNHLYFYWYRQILGQKVEFLVSFYNNEISEKSEIFDDQFSVERPDGSNFTLKIRSTKLEDSAMYFCARCTGTSGRGSLVNEQFFGPGTRLTVL.

This clonotype rates as medium-sized. The chain couples TRBV12-3 or TRBV12-4 to TRBJ2-1, with 8 bases aligning to TRBD2. This CDR3 has 15 residues. The V gene end was trimmed by 5 bases and the J gene end by 7 bases; junction bases not matched to a gene: 10. DNA of the CDR3: TGTGCCAGCAGTACCAGCGGGGGCCGAGGGAATGAGCAGTTCTTC. Protein: CASSTSGGRGNEQFF.

The sample holds a few counts of this clonotype. J is TRBJ1-6 and V is TRBV4-2, with a tentative D call TRBD1 (5 bases). Germline CDR1 and CDR2: LGHNA and YNFKEQ. The CDR3 loop spans 16 amino acids. Deletions cut 0 bases from V and 9 bases from J, with 15 bases between. CDR3 in amino acids: CASSQDWRQGGSPLHF. CDR3 nucleotides: TGTGCCAGCAGCCAAGATTGGCGGCAGGGTGGTTCACCCCTCCACTTT.

This clonotype was seen only a few times. The CDR3 sequence: CASSLDRGWDTEAFF. For the CDR3, the DNA is TGTGCCAGCAGCTTGGATAGGGGATGGGACACTGAAGCTTTCTTT. This chain joins TRBV5-8 and TRBJ1-1; tentatively, D is TRBD1 (5 bases). Trimming removed 0 bases at V and 3 bases at J, with 12 bases between. CDR3 length equals 15 residues. Germline loops: CDR1 SGHTS, CDR2 YDEGEE.

The rearrangement joins TRBV20-1 to TRBJ2-2; D call uncertain. This CDR3 has 13 amino acids. Germline CDR1 is DFQATT and CDR2 is SNEGSKA (reference sequence). With 0 bases removed from V and 4 bases from J, the gap between germline ends came to 6 bases. The CDR3 region is CSARDLVTGELFF. DNA of the CDR3: TGCAGTGCTAGAGATCTCGTCACCGGGGAGCTGTTTTTT.

There are many counts of this clonotype. The rearrangement joins TRBV25-1 to TRBJ1-2; D perhaps matches TRBD1 (5 bases). The CDR3 covers 14 residues. Germline loops: CDR1 MGHDK, CDR2 SYGVNS. V lost 3 bases to trimming and J lost 7 bases, with 15 bases between them. The CDR3 here is CASSDPNRFSGYTF. CDR3 sequence (DNA): TGTGCCAGCAGTGATCCTAACAGGTTTAGTGGCTACACCTTC.

This clonotype was seen a handful of times. V is TRBV1 and J is TRBJ2-5; TRBD2 is taken as the D call from the table, unchecked against the DNA. TRBV1 is recorded as a pseudogene. This CDR3 has 15 residues. CDR3 DNA sequence: TGCACCAGCAGCCCAGCGGGACTAGCAGAGGGGACCCAGTACTTC. Its protein product is CTSSPAGLAEGTQYF.

V gene TRBV7-3 combines with J gene TRBJ1-1; tentatively, D is TRBD1 (5 bases). The germline V gene encodes CDR1 SGHTA and CDR2 FQGTGA. Trimming cost V 4 bases and J 0 bases, with 6 bases left between them. This CDR3 has 13 residues. The CDR3 DNA follows: TGTGCCAGCAGCTCAGGGCTGAACACTGAAGCTTTCTTT. Amino acids: CASSSGLNTEAFF. The full variable domain, with the rest looked up from reference TRBV7-3 and TRBJ1-1, is GAGVSQTPSNKVTEKGKYVELRCDPISGHTALYWYRQSLGQGPEFLIYFQGTGAADDSGLPNDRFFAVRPEGSVSTLKIQRTERGDSAVYLCASSSGLNTEAFFGQGTRLTVV.

This chain connects TRBV11-2 to TRBJ2-7, with no clear D. The CDR3 extends over 14 amino acids. Germline V gene sequence: CDR1 SGHAT, CDR2 FQNNGV. The V end lost 5 bases, the J end lost 0 bases, and 11 bases lay between the germline ends. The CDR3: CASSASANSYEQYF. The CDR3 DNA reads TGTGCCAGCAGCGCCAGCGCCAACTCCTACGAGCAGTACTTC.

This clonotype came up a few times. V usage is TRBV7-8 and J usage is TRBJ2-7; the match to TRBD2 covers 9 bases. This CDR3 is built from 14 residues. Germline V gene sequence: CDR1 SGHVS, CDR2 FQNEAQ. With 4 bases clipped from V and 6 bases from J, the junction kept 7 bases outside the gene matches. CDR3: CASSSAGGWPEQYF. CDR3 bases: TGTGCCAGCAGCTCGGCGGGAGGGTGGCCCGAGCAGTACTTC.

This rearrangement joins TRBV20-1 to TRBJ2-5; 9 nucleotides line up with TRBD2. The J segment lost 1 base and the V segment lost 3 bases, leaving 9 bases of the junction unmatched. In germline, CDR1 is DFQATT, CDR2 SNEGSKA (reference sequence). The CDR3 covers 16 residues. As DNA, the CDR3 is TGCAGTGCTAGCTTGTCCCTAGCGGGGCTCCAAGAGACCCAGTACTTC. Translation gives CSASLSLAGLQETQYF.

This clonotype was observed at least ten times. The V gene is TRBV7-7, the J gene TRBJ2-3; D uncertain. The CDR3 spans 13 residues. V shed 3 bases and J shed 5 bases, with 9 bases lying between them. The germline gives CDR1 SSHAT, CDR2 FNYEAQ (reference sequence). In DNA, the CDR3 is TGTGCCAGCAGCTTTAGCCTGGAAGATACGCAGTATTTT. Its protein product is CASSFSLEDTQYF.

This clonotype was found a few times. This sequence joins TRBV7-9 and TRBJ1-6, with 7 bases aligning to TRBD1. This CDR3 is built from 15 residues. V gave up 5 bases and J gave up 8 bases; unmatched junction bases: 9. Germline V CDR1 and CDR2: SEHNR, FQNEAQ (reference sequence). The CDR3 sequence: CASSPRTGFDSPLHF. As DNA, the CDR3 is TGTGCCAGCAGCCCTCGGACAGGCTTCGATTCACCCCTCCACTTT. The full variable domain, rest sourced from reference TRBV7-9 and TRBJ1-6, is DTGVSQNPRHKITKRGQNVTFRCDPISEHNRLYWYRQTLGQGPEFLTYFQNEAQLEKSRLLSDRFSAERPKGSFSTLEIQRTEQGDSAMYLCASSPRTGFDSPLHFGNGTRLTVT.

This clonotype was detected a few times. This chain's CDR3 is CASSESGVGEAFF. The CDR3 DNA reads TGTGCCAGCAGTGAATCGGGGGTCGGTGAAGCTTTCTTT. This rearrangement joins TRBV25-1 to TRBJ1-1, with D tentatively TRBD1 (5 bases). CDR1 is MGHDK and CDR2 is SYGVNS in the germline V gene. This CDR3 has 13 amino acids. V lost 1 base, J lost 7 bases, and 10 bases lay in between.

This clonotype was seen ten or more times. The CDR3 protein is CASSLFRTGVREQFF. The CDR3 DNA is TGTGCCAGCAGCTTATTTAGGACAGGGGTCCGAGAGCAGTTCTTC. The chain recombines TRBV7-9 with TRBJ2-1; 9 bases align to TRBD1. Germline CDR1 reads SEHNR; CDR2 reads FQNEAQ (reference sequence). CDR3 length: 15 residues. Trimming at V came to 2 bases and at J to 10 bases, leaving 9 bases not matched to a gene.

The rearrangement joins TRBV11-2 to TRBJ2-3, with TRBD2 matching 13 bases. CDR3 length: 16 residues. In germline, CDR1 is SGHAT, CDR2 FQNNGV. Losses at the gene ends were 5 bases for V and 2 bases for J; bases not matched to a gene: 4. CDR3: CASSRTSGRFTDTQYF. The DNA for the CDR3 is TGTGCCAGCAGCCGGACTAGCGGGAGATTCACAGATACGCAGTATTTT.

The chain links TRBV20-1 to TRBJ2-2; no clear D gene. V lost 3 bases and J 2 bases, leaving 10 bases between the germline ends. The CDR3 spans 14 residues. CDR1 DFQATT and CDR2 SNEGSKA come from the germline V gene (reference sequence). CDR3 in DNA: TGCAGTGCTAGCTTAACAGTTAACACCGGGGAGCTGTTTTTT. This sequence encodes CSASLTVNTGELFF.

The chain uses TRBV6-2 or TRBV6-3 and TRBJ2-1; 7 bases agree with TRBD1. Germline CDR1 MNHEY, CDR2 SVGEGT. Losses at the gene ends were 0 bases for V and 5 bases for J; bases not matched to a gene: 13. This CDR3 region has 18 residues. In DNA form, the CDR3 reads TGTGCCAGCAGTTACTCGGTCTCCTCCGGGACAGTTAACAATGAGCAGTTCTTC. The encoded protein is CASSYSVSSGTVNNEQFF.

The chain combines TRBV6-2 or TRBV6-3 with TRBJ2-2; 8 nucleotides line up with TRBD2. This CDR3 is 15 amino acids long. Germline V gives CDR1 MNHEY, CDR2 SVGEGT. Trimming took 4 bases from V and 4 from J; bases not matched to a gene: 5. In DNA, the CDR3 is TGTGCCAGCAGTTTAGCGGGAATAATCACCGGGGAGCTGTTTTTT. Amino acid sequence: CASSLAGIITGELFF.

The rearrangement links TRBV6-5 to TRBJ1-1; D is unresolved. Germline loops: CDR1 MNHEY, CDR2 SVGAGI. V was clipped by 7 bases and J by 7 bases, with 13 bases between them. There are 12 residues in the CDR3. In DNA form, the CDR3 reads TGTGCCAGCACCGACGCGGGTAGTGAAGCTTTCTTT. Translation: CASTDAGSEAFF.

This clonotype has only a few counts. The rearrangement links TRBV20-1 to TRBJ1-4; 11 positions agree with TRBD1. The CDR3 extends over 14 amino acids. V dropped 6 bases and J dropped 6; count of bases not matched to a gene: 6. CDR1 and CDR2 (germline): DFQATT, SNEGSKA (reference sequence). The CDR3 sequence: CSATDRGRDEKLFF. The CDR3 DNA sequence: TGCAGTGCCACGGACAGGGGGCGGGATGAAAAACTGTTTTTT.

V usage is TRBV24-1 and J usage is TRBJ2-3; TRBD2 might be the D (5 bases). The V end lost 0 bases, the J end lost 10 bases, and 10 bases lay between the germline ends. The CDR3 spans 13 residues. Germline CDR1 KGHDR, CDR2 SFDVKD. The CDR3 DNA reads as TGTGCCACCAGTGATTTGGATGCGAGGGCGCAGTATTTT. Translation: CATSDLDARAQYF.

This clonotype was observed a handful of times. V is TRBV20-1 and J is TRBJ1-5, with 8 nucleotides matching TRBD1. CDR1 is DFQATT and CDR2 is SNEGSKA in the germline V gene (reference sequence). The trim removed 6 bases at V and 7 bases at J, leaving 8 bases unmatched. This CDR3 spans 13 amino acids. The CDR3 protein is CSAFTGGVQPQHF. For the CDR3, the DNA is TGCAGTGCCTTCACAGGGGGAGTCCAGCCCCAGCATTTT.

This chain uses TRBV30 with TRBJ1-5, with 11 bases identical to TRBD1. The trim removed 3 bases at V and 7 bases at J, leaving 8 bases unmatched. From germline, CDR1 is GTSNPN and CDR2 SVGIG (reference sequence). The CDR3 runs to 15 residues. In nucleotides, the CDR3 is TGTGCCTGGAGCCCCGGGACAGGGGGAAACCAGCCCCAGCATTTT. It specifies CAWSPGTGGNQPQHF. Based on the CDR3 plus reference TRBV30 and TRBJ1-5, the full variable domain is SQTIHQWPATLVQPVGSPLSLECTVEGTSNPNLYWYRQAAGRGLQLLFYSVGIGQISSEVPQNLSASRPQDRQFILSSKKLLLSDSGFYLCAWSPGTGGNQPQHFGDGTRLSIL.

The CDR3 loop is CASSEFSGRGGETQYF. The CDR3 DNA sequence: TGTGCCAGCAGTGAATTTTCTGGGAGGGGCGGAGAGACCCAGTACTTC. The chain uses TRBV6-1 and TRBJ2-5, with 7 bases aligning to TRBD2. Germline trimming cut 2 bases from V and 4 bases from J; bases unmatched to any gene: 10. This CDR3 contains 16 residues. Germline CDR1 MNHNS, CDR2 SASEGT.